Each of the 22 T cell receptor beta chains below was sequenced from the same sample in a study of T cells in Graves' hyperthyroidism and ophthalmopathy. Amplification targeted TCR beta CDR3 regions from RNA transcripts. The HTBI primer set was used in a first-round RT-PCR of the TCR CDR3. Each CDR3 protein gets one entry after TCRdb re-called the multiplex PCR reads with MiXCR. The repertoire has roughly 180,000 distinct CDR3 sequences, roughly 10% of them found once; the top ten carry 22%. Sequenced sample: blood. These receptors came from a woman aged 18-30 years with Graves' hyperthyroidism that later progressed to Graves' ophthalmopathy.

With regard to this clonotype: Given a much more abundant clone one base away, this may be a read error. The chain employs TRBV30 and TRBJ2-5; weak D call: TRBD1 (5 bases). Deletions cut 5 bases from V and 5 bases from J, with 15 bases between. This CDR3 contains 13 residues. Germline V gene lookup returns CDR1 GTSNPN and CDR2 SVGIG (reference sequence). The CDR3 DNA sequence: TGTGCCTGGGAGGCAGGGCCTCTTGAGACCCAGTACTTC. It translates to CAWEAGPLETQYF.

This clonotype was recorded many times. The chain couples TRBV2 to TRBJ2-5; 7 positions match TRBD1. CDR1 SNHLY and CDR2 FYNNEI come from the germline V gene. This CDR3 region has 13 residues. V lost 7 bases to trimming and J lost 1 base; unmatched junction nucleotides: 3. This chain's CDR3 is CASIRDSQETQYF. CDR3 DNA: TGTGCCAGCATTAGGGACAGCCAAGAGACCCAGTACTTC. Supplemented by reference TRBV2 and TRBJ2-5, the full variable domain reads EPEVTQTPSHQVTQMGQEVILRCVPISNHLYFYWYRQILGQKVEFLVSFYNNEISEKSEIFDDQFSVERPDGSNFTLKIRSTKLEDSAMYFCASIRDSQETQYFGPGTRLLVL.

This clonotype has ten or more counts. The chain uses TRBV6-1 and TRBJ2-7; no clear D gene. The CDR3 loop spans 16 amino acids. V was trimmed by 5 bases and J by 0 bases, leaving 17 bases between them. The V gene's germline CDR1 is MNHNS and CDR2 SASEGT. The CDR3 nucleotides are TGTGCCAGCAGTTATGGGGAAGGGATCAGCTCCTACGAGCAGTACTTC. Translating gives CASSYGEGISSYEQYF.

This clonotype has just a few counts. A much larger clone differs from this one at a single base, so this may be a read error. The rearrangement links TRBV11-2 to TRBJ1-2; perhaps TRBD1 as D (6 bases). The CDR3 consists of 13 residues. Germline V CDR1 and CDR2: SGHAT, FQNNGV. CDR3 protein: CVSSSPGGHGYTF. CDR3 DNA sequence: TGTGTCAGCAGCTCCCCCGGGGGGCATGGCTACACCTTC.

This clonotype was found once. The J gene is TRBJ2-7, the V gene TRBV6-1; tentatively, D is TRBD1 or TRBD2 (5 bases each). Trimming cost V 2 bases and J 2 bases, with 16 bases left between them. This CDR3 contains 16 residues. Germline V gives CDR1 MNHNS, CDR2 SASEGT. CDR3 sequence: CASSELFGTDTYEQYF. The DNA for the CDR3 is TGTGCCAGCAGTGAATTGTTCGGGACCGACACCTACGAGCAGTACTTC.

This clonotype was found many times. The chain uses TRBV24-1 and TRBJ1-2; no clear D. Germline V gives CDR1 KGHDR, CDR2 SFDVKD. This CDR3 region has 12 residues. V lost 9 bases to trimming and J lost 5 bases, with 12 bases between them. CDR3 residues: CATQSLTYGYTF. CDR3 bases: TGTGCCACCCAATCCCTCACATATGGCTACACCTTC.

This clonotype was observed at least ten times. The CDR3 loop reads CASSQGVEGGTDTQYF. The CDR3 DNA reads as TGTGCCAGCAGCCAGGGGGTAGAAGGAGGCACAGATACGCAGTATTTT. The chain has TRBV11-3 and TRBJ2-3; 7 nucleotides match TRBD1. The CDR3 covers 16 residues. V shed 5 bases, J shed 1 base, and the junction held 9 bases outside the gene matches. Germline loops: CDR1 SGHNT, CDR2 YENEEA.

This sequence joins TRBV4-2 and TRBJ1-2; a possible D gene is TRBD1 (5 bases). The CDR3 contains 17 residues. The V and J ends lost 0 bases and 2 bases respectively, with 16 bases between them. The germline CDR1 and CDR2 sequences are LGHNA and YNFKEQ. CDR3 amino acids: CASSQEPGGQINYGYTF. CDR3 bases: TGTGCCAGCAGCCAAGAACCGGGCGGACAAATAAACTATGGCTACACCTTC.

This clonotype was recorded many times. The chain joins TRBV7-9 to TRBJ1-4; weak D call: TRBD1 (5 bases). V lost 5 bases and J 0 bases, leaving 13 bases between the germline ends. The CDR3 extends over 16 amino acids. The germline gives CDR1 SEHNR, CDR2 FQNEAQ (reference sequence). In DNA form, the CDR3 reads TGTGCCAGCAGCCCGGGACGGATTACAACTAATGAAAAACTGTTTTTT. It specifies CASSPGRITTNEKLFF.

The chain has TRBV4-1 and TRBJ2-5, with 10 bases identical to TRBD2. The CDR3 is 15 amino acids. V shed 6 bases, J shed 4 bases, and the junction held 8 bases outside the gene matches. Germline V lookup: CDR1 MGHRA, CDR2 YSYEKL. The CDR3 spells CASRDASGSPETQYF. The CDR3 nucleotides are TGCGCCAGCAGAGATGCTAGCGGGAGTCCAGAGACCCAGTACTTC.

The sample holds many counts of this clonotype. The chain is built from TRBV18 and TRBJ1-1; D may be TRBD1 (6 bases). The length of the CDR3 is 13 residues. V lost 5 bases, J lost 2 bases, and 9 bases lay in between. Germline CDR1 and CDR2: KGHSH and LQKENI. CDR3 protein: CASSGQSNTEAFF. The DNA of the CDR3 is TGTGCCAGCTCAGGACAGAGTAACACTGAAGCTTTCTTT.

There are a few counts of this clonotype. The genes are TRBV7-3 and TRBJ2-3; a weak D match, TRBD2 (5 bases). Per the germline V gene, CDR1 is SGHTA and CDR2 is FQGTGA. The CDR3 extends over 13 amino acids. V was pared by 2 bases and J by 4 bases, with 7 bases between. The CDR3 DNA sequence: TGTGCCAGCAGCTTAGGACTGGCAGATACGCAGTATTTT. Its protein product is CASSLGLADTQYF. Variable domain in full (rest from reference TRBV7-3 and TRBJ2-3): GAGVSQTPSNKVTEKGKYVELRCDPISGHTALYWYRQSLGQGPEFLIYFQGTGAADDSGLPNDRFFAVRPEGSVSTLKIQRTERGDSAVYLCASSLGLADTQYFGPGTRLTVL.

This clonotype was recorded at least ten times. The V and J genes are TRBV5-1 and TRBJ2-3; D not certain. V was cut by 2 bases and J by 3 bases, with 13 bases left in between. This CDR3 has 15 residues. Per germline, CDR1 SGHRS and CDR2 YFSETQ. CDR3: CASSLNRIETDTQYF. CDR3 coding DNA: TGCGCCAGCAGCTTAAATCGGATAGAGACAGATACGCAGTATTTT.

As regards this clonotype: Possible read error: a much larger clone is one base away. The chain couples TRBV20-1 to TRBJ2-4; D uncertain. The CDR3 is 11 amino acids. Germline V lookup: CDR1 DFQATT, CDR2 SNEGSKA (reference sequence). Here the CDR3 reads CSAPDLNTQYF. The CDR3, as DNA: TGCAGTGCTCCGGATTTAAACACTCAGTACTTC.

The chain is built from TRBV27 and TRBJ2-1; the D is unclear. CDR1 and CDR2 from the germline V gene are MNHEY and SMNVEV (reference sequence). This CDR3 has 12 amino acids. Trimming removed 2 bases at V and 6 bases at J, with 5 bases between. CDR3 region: CASSLTLNEQFF. As DNA, the CDR3 is TGTGCCAGCAGTTTAACCCTCAATGAGCAGTTCTTC.

The J gene is TRBJ2-1, the V gene TRBV11-1, with TRBD2 identical over 14 bases. The CDR3 is made up of 17 amino acids. Per the germline V gene, CDR1 is SGHAT and CDR2 is FQDESV (reference sequence). J gave up 8 bases and V 5 bases, and 11 bases lay outside the gene matches. Written as DNA, the CDR3 is TGTGCCAGCAGCATACTGCCCGGGACTAGCGGGAGCGATGAGCAGTTCTTC. Translation gives CASSILPGTSGSDEQFF.

This clonotype showed up many times. This chain joins TRBV27 and TRBJ1-1; D ambiguous. This CDR3 region has 13 residues. Germline CDR1 reads MNHEY; CDR2 reads SMNVEV (reference sequence). V dropped 6 bases and J dropped 5 bases, with 13 bases sitting between them. The DNA for the CDR3 is TGTGCCAGCAGCCCCTGGGGTTGGACTGAAGCTTTCTTT. This gives the protein CASSPWGWTEAFF.

This clonotype was recorded many times. This chain connects TRBV7-2 to TRBJ2-3; 9 bases align to TRBD2. The CDR3 is made up of 14 amino acids. Germline assignment: CDR1 SGHTA and CDR2 FQGNSA. V dropped 10 bases and J dropped 8; count of bases not matched to a gene: 13. CDR3 sequence (DNA): TGTGCCACCTCGAGTAGGGCGGGGGGGAGTACGCAGTATTTT. Its translation: CATSSRAGGSTQYF.

This clonotype appeared many times. CDR3 sequence: CASSLSANIQYF. CDR3 nucleotide sequence: TGTGCCAGCAGCTTATCAGCAAACATTCAGTACTTC. The chain carries TRBV11-2 and TRBJ2-4; D gene unclear. This CDR3 contains 12 residues. V was clipped by 2 bases and J by 6 bases, with 5 bases between them. Per the germline V gene, CDR1 is SGHAT and CDR2 is FQNNGV.

The chain combines TRBV24-1 with TRBJ1-1; possible D gene TRBD1, 5 bases. This CDR3 spans 16 amino acids. Germline V gene sequence: CDR1 KGHDR, CDR2 SFDVKD. The V and J ends lost 11 bases and 1 base respectively, with 22 bases between them. Here the CDR3 reads CASARGRGSGNTEAFF. The CDR3 DNA follows: TGTGCCAGCGCTAGAGGTCGGGGGAGTGGGAACACTGAAGCTTTCTTT.

This clonotype was observed at least ten times. The chain joins TRBV2 to TRBJ1-1, with no clear D. Trimming pared 3 bases from V and 4 bases from J, leaving 9 bases between. CDR1 and CDR2 (germline): SNHLY, FYNNEI. The CDR3 totals 13 residues. Here the CDR3 DNA reads TGTGCCAGCAGTGAGAGGGAGGGCACTGAAGCTTTCTTT. Its protein is CASSEREGTEAFF.

At least ten counts were recorded for this clonotype. The J gene is TRBJ2-1, the V gene TRBV7-3; 10 nucleotides line up with TRBD2. The CDR3 sequence is 17 residues long. The V gene end was trimmed by 5 bases and the J gene end by 5 bases; junction bases not matched to a gene: 12. Germline CDR1 is SGHTA and CDR2 is FQGTGA. The CDR3 DNA follows: TGTGCCAGCAGCCCCCGAGGAGGACTAGCGGACGACAATGAGCAGTTCTTC. Its translation: CASSPRGGLADDNEQFF.